This TCR beta chain was obtained from a study of graft-versus-host responses after intestinal transplantation (dated by TCRdb to the early 2020s). In terms of the full investigation: Multivisceral, liver-intestinal, or isolated intestinal transplants were received by the recipients. A cohort of about two dozen intestinal transplant recipients, including one retransplant, was enrolled, and 3 patients lacking pretransplant specimens were excluded. Donor T cell macrochimerism was defined as a peak of at least 4% donor T cells among recipient peripheral blood mononuclear cells. To identify alloreactive clones, pre-transplant mixed lymphocyte reaction products were sequenced and compared with unstimulated pre-transplant donor and recipient T cells. Anti-thymocyte globulin induction was given to all recipients, followed by maintenance tacrolimus and steroids for approximately three years. Rather than going through the commercial service, samples from three later patients were sequenced in-house on an Illumina MiSeq and processed with MiXCR. After intestinal transplantation, graft-versus-host and host-versus-graft alloreactive T cell clones in the graft, circulation and bone marrow were tracked using bulk TCR-beta CDR3 sequencing. What the study reported, not specific to this receptor: GvH clones were found in recipient bone marrow, and some of the GvH clones appeared earlier in ileal mucosa or blood, which is consistent with an intestinal mucosal origin. In patients with donor T cell macrochimerism, the allografts had high GvH to HvG T cell clonal ratios. The relatively low number and heterogeneity of intestinal transplant patients limited the conclusions. Early after transplant, declines in HvG clones were associated with peak levels of circulating GvH clones.

Explained via the paper, the time point label denotes: cells obtained before transplantation from donor or recipient. CD3+CD4+ and CD3+CD8+ populations were FACS-sorted from unstimulated pre-transplant donor and recipient cells taken from spleen or lymph nodes. Libraries were constructed by the immunoSEQ multiplex PCR assay. For most patients, genomic DNA was isolated with the Qiagen DNeasy Blood and Tissue Kit and shipped frozen to Adaptive Biotechnologies for TCR sequencing. High-throughput TCR-beta CDR3 sequencing of genomic DNA from most patients was performed by Adaptive Biotechnologies. In the source study's methods: Adaptive's ImmunoSEQ software was the source of the TCR sequencing data for about 17 patients, while a few other patients were processed with MiXCR and VDJtools. To correct CD4 versus CD8 sorting errors, any sequence found in both subsets at a frequency ratio below 5:1 was removed. CDR3 nucleotide sequences shared between donor and recipient were removed because the origin of such sequences could not be assigned. At least 2-fold expansion over unstimulated cells and a minimum CFSE-low frequency of 0.002% (template counts) or 0.001% (read counts) were required for clones to be classified as alloreactive. A clone was considered mappable if detected in the sequenced pre-transplant spleen, lymph node, or MLR CFSE-low populations of the donor or recipient. The cumulative frequency of alloreactive clones was calculated as a percentage of all sequences, weighted by copy number. TCRdb re-hosts the immuneACCESS table, in-frame sequences only. Its copies lack some clones; in the studies checked, an unresolved V gene accounts for under half of them, and the cause for the rest is not known. That table gives V, J and clone size, and the DNA gave D and trimming. The sample table lists around 120,000 clones, 90% to 95% of them with a count of one. The top ten clones comprise around 3.3% of the sample.

This clone has a single count. Its antigen specificity is not known. The record has no base qualities; no much larger clone is one base away. V is clipped by 0 bases and J by 8 bases, and the sequence between their germline boundaries is 10 bases long. CDR1 and CDR2 are drawn from the germline V gene: MNHEY, SVGAGI. The CDR3 numbers 13 residues from cysteine through phenylalanine. Of all the DNA, just the CDR3 is kept, 39 bases in frame from base 1. The TCR comes from a human donor who received an intestinal transplant. Here the sequenced sample was unstimulated CD8+ T cells sorted from spleen or lymph node cells, taken before intestinal transplant. The chain employs TRBV6-5 and TRBJ1-2; D gene: possibly TRBD1, on 5 matching bases. The sequence in DNA is TGTGCCAGCAGTTACTCGCAGGGTTGGGGCTACACCTTC. This yields the protein CASSYSQGWGYTF.